What follows are 21 T cell receptor beta chains derived from one specimen sequenced in a study of blood T cell repertoires in COVID-19. Using immunoSEQ multiplex PCR, the repertoire was profiled, and TCRdb retains in-frame clones only, with some absent. Among under 500,000 clones listed, about 90% were seen once. The sequenced sample was PBMCs or T cells enriched from blood (not recorded which). The receptors here all came from a woman in her late teens or twenties with acute COVID-19.

V usage is TRBV10-1 and J usage is TRBJ2-3; D gene uncertain. CDR3 size: 14 residues. V lost 4 bases to trimming and J lost 4 bases, with 12 bases between them. The germline gives CDR1 WNHNN, CDR2 SYGVQD (reference sequence). For the CDR3, the DNA is TGCGCCAGCAGTGGGAGTTTAAAGGCAGATACGCAGTATTTT. Encoded protein: CASSGSLKADTQYF.

Only one count was recorded for this clone. The V and J genes are TRBV29-1 and TRBJ1-1; the match to TRBD1 covers 8 bases. The CDR3 spans 13 residues. Trimming removed 6 bases from V and 4 bases from J; junction bases left unmatched: 7. Germline values: CDR1 SQVTM, CDR2 ANQGSEA. This CDR3 is CSVKGQGLTEAFF. The CDR3 DNA sequence: TGCAGCGTCAAAGGACAGGGCCTCACTGAAGCTTTCTTT.

The rearrangement uses TRBV5-8 and TRBJ2-7, with TRBD2 matching 11 bases. The junction had 8 bases not matched to a gene; V was cut back by 2 bases and J by 4 bases. CDR1 and CDR2 (germline): SGHTS, YDEGEE. This CDR3 is built from 16 residues. CDR3 nucleotides: TGTGCCAGCAGCTTTTTCACCACTAGCGGGAGATACGAGCAGTACTTC. This encodes CASSFFTTSGRYEQYF. The whole variable domain, remainder taken from reference TRBV5-8 and TRBJ2-7, is EAGVTQSPTHLIKTRGQQATLRCSPISGHTSVYWYQQALGLGLQFLLWYDEGEERNRGNFPPRFSGRQFPNYSSELNVNALELEDSALYLCASSFFTTSGRYEQYFGPGTRLTVT.

V is TRBV10-3 and J is TRBJ2-1; 11 bases align to TRBD2. CDR1 and CDR2 (germline): ENHRY, SYGVKD. CDR3 length: 15 residues. Trimming at V came to 0 bases and at J to 8 bases, leaving 3 bases not matched to a gene. For the CDR3, the DNA is TGTGCCATCAGTGAGTCTACTAGCGGGGGTTATGAGCAGTTCTTC. Translated: CAISESTSGGYEQFF.

V is TRBV19 and J is TRBJ2-1; 8 bases agree with TRBD1. With 6 bases clipped from V and 6 bases from J, the junction kept 4 bases outside the gene matches. This CDR3 has 13 amino acids. The V gene's germline CDR1 is LNHDA and CDR2 SQIVND (reference sequence). In nucleotides, the CDR3 is TGTGCCAGTAGGAAAGGACAGGGCAATGAGCAGTTCTTC. Translation gives CASRKGQGNEQFF.

This clone turned up a few times. V and J are TRBV19 and TRBJ1-5; 8 bases fit TRBD1. V trimming: 7 bases; J trimming: 1 base; junction bases outside the gene matches: 6. CDR1 LNHDA and CDR2 SQIVND come from the germline V gene (reference sequence). This CDR3 is 15 amino acids long. CDR3 in DNA: TGTGCCAGTAACGGACAGGGACGGAGCAATCAGCCCCAGCATTTT. This sequence encodes CASNGQGRSNQPQHF.

V and J are TRBV7-9 and TRBJ1-6; a possible D gene is TRBD1 (6 bases). CDR3 length equals 14 residues. Germline V gene lookup returns CDR1 SEHNR and CDR2 FQNEAQ (reference sequence). Trimming stripped 9 bases from V and 5 bases from J, with 14 bases between. The CDR3 nucleotides are TGTGCCAGTAACCGGGACATCGATAATTCACCCCTCCACTTT. Protein sequence: CASNRDIDNSPLHF.

The J gene is TRBJ1-1, the V gene TRBV7-6; D unclear. CDR3 length: 15 amino acids. The V gene lost 5 bases and the J gene lost 5 bases, with 18 bases spanning the gap. Germline lookup yields CDR1 SGHVS and CDR2 FNYEAQ. CDR3 DNA: TGTGCCAGCAGCAGAAGTCCCCCCGGAGGGACTGAAGCTTTCTTT. Translation: CASSRSPPGGTEAFF.

This chain links TRBV2 with TRBJ1-5, with 7 bases fitting TRBD1. In germline, CDR1 is SNHLY, CDR2 FYNNEI. The trim removed 6 bases at V and 1 base at J, leaving 6 bases unmatched. The CDR3 has 15 amino acids. The CDR3 DNA reads as TGTGCCAGCAGGGATCACAGGGGAAGCAATCAGCCCCAGCATTTT. Translating gives CASRDHRGSNQPQHF.

The chain couples TRBV7-9 to TRBJ1-1; a possible D gene is TRBD1 (6 bases). Germline values: CDR1 SEHNR, CDR2 FQNEAQ (reference sequence). V lost 6 bases and J 4 bases, leaving 12 bases between the germline ends. CDR3 length: 13 amino acids. In DNA form, the CDR3 reads TGTGCCAGCAGTACAGGGAAAACCACTGAAGCTTTCTTT. This encodes CASSTGKTTEAFF. The full variable domain, its missing parts supplied by reference TRBV7-9 and TRBJ1-1, is DTGVSQNPRHKITKRGQNVTFRCDPISEHNRLYWYRQTLGQGPEFLTYFQNEAQLEKSRLLSDRFSAERPKGSFSTLEIQRTEQGDSAMYLCASSTGKTTEAFFGQGTRLTVV.

The chain employs TRBV19 and TRBJ1-2; D is possibly TRBD1 (6 bases). The CDR3 consists of 13 residues. V lost 8 bases and J lost 1, with 11 bases in between. Per the germline V gene, CDR1 is LNHDA and CDR2 is SQIVND (reference sequence). In DNA, the CDR3 is TGTGCCAGTCGAGACAGGCGTAACTATGGCTACACCTTC. It encodes CASRDRRNYGYTF.

The chain uses TRBV28 and TRBJ1-5; TRBD1 is a possible D gene (6 bases). Germline loops: CDR1 MDHEN, CDR2 SYDVKM. V was cut by 6 bases and J by 2 bases, with 14 bases left in between. The CDR3 covers 15 residues. DNA of the CDR3: TGTGCCAGCAGGACAGGAAGTTTGGGCAATCAGCCCCAGCATTTT. Its protein is CASRTGSLGNQPQHF.

The CDR3 reads CASSFGRGNTEAFF. The CDR3 bases are TGCGCCAGCAGCTTTGGAAGAGGGAACACTGAAGCTTTCTTT. This sequence joins TRBV5-1 and TRBJ1-1; D not certain. Trimming left V 2 bases short and J 1 base short, with 9 bases between. Germline lookup yields CDR1 SGHRS and CDR2 YFSETQ. CDR3 length: 14 residues. Drawing the rest from reference TRBV5-1 and TRBJ1-1, the complete variable domain is KAGVTQTPRYLIKTRGQQVTLSCSPISGHRSVSWYQQTPGQGLQFLFEYFSETQRNKGNFPGRFSGRQFSNSRSEMNVSTLELGDSALYLCASSFGRGNTEAFFGQGTRLTVV.

The CDR3 DNA is TGTGCCAGCAGGAACAGGGGGCGCGATTACTATGGCTACACCTTC. It specifies CASRNRGRDYYGYTF. The chain links TRBV27 to TRBJ1-2, with 9 bases matching TRBD1. V lost 6 bases, J lost 3 bases, and 8 bases stayed unmatched. Germline V gene data show CDR1 as MNHEY and CDR2 as SMNVEV (reference sequence). The CDR3 is 15 residues long.

This sequence joins TRBV12-5 and TRBJ2-3, with 12 positions matching TRBD2. Germline loops: CDR1 LGHNT, CDR2 FRNRAP. The CDR3 totals 19 residues. Trimming took 0 bases from V and 4 from J; bases not matched to a gene: 11. Here the CDR3 reads CASGLVQASGGAWADTQYF. CDR3 nucleotide sequence: TGTGCTAGTGGTTTGGTACAGGCTAGCGGGGGGGCATGGGCAGATACGCAGTATTTT.

The chain is built from TRBV19 and TRBJ2-5; TRBD2 agrees at 14 bases. Germline V gene sequence: CDR1 LNHDA, CDR2 SQIVND (reference sequence). Trimming removed 4 bases from V and 7 bases from J; junction bases left unmatched: 5. The CDR3 has 15 residues. In DNA, the CDR3 is TGTGCCAGTAGTAGGACTAGCGGGAGGAGCGTGACCCAGTACTTC. It yields the protein CASSRTSGRSVTQYF.

The genes are TRBV12-3 or TRBV12-4 and TRBJ1-2; perhaps TRBD1 as D (5 bases). V was cut by 5 bases and J by 4 bases, with 11 bases left in between. The CDR3 sequence is 13 residues long. The CDR3 DNA is TGTGCCAGCAGTCCTACGGACATCTATGGCTACACCTTC. It specifies CASSPTDIYGYTF.

The rearrangement uses TRBV11-2 and TRBJ2-7; D may be TRBD2 (6 bases). V lost 3 bases, J lost 2 bases, and 11 bases lay in between. Germline loops: CDR1 SGHAT, CDR2 FQNNGV. The CDR3 spans 14 residues. Here the CDR3 DNA reads TGTGCCAGCAGCTTTAACGGACTAACCTACGAGCAGTACTTC. Translating it yields CASSFNGLTYEQYF.

The gene calls are TRBV11-2 and TRBJ1-1; D is perhaps TRBD1 (5 bases). CDR1 and CDR2 (germline): SGHAT, FQNNGV. The CDR3 contains 14 residues. V lost 6 bases and J 1 base, leaving 12 bases between the germline ends. CDR3 bases: TGTGCCAGCAGACAAGGTAGGGGGAACACTGAAGCTTTCTTT. Its translation: CASRQGRGNTEAFF.

This chain joins TRBV7-9 and TRBJ2-3; TRBD2 might be the D (7 bases). CDR1 and CDR2 from the germline V gene are SEHNR and FQNEAQ (reference sequence). This CDR3 has 15 amino acids. With 3 bases removed from V and 5 bases from J, the gap between germline ends came to 15 bases. The CDR3 DNA reads TGTGCCAGCAGCTTTTCCACGGGGGGCCAAGATACGCAGTATTTT. Residues: CASSFSTGGQDTQYF.

The CDR3 coding sequence is TGTGCCACCACCTCACAGGGGGCCTTGACGGAGGGCCTGCGCACCGGGGAGCTGTTTTTT. Amino acid sequence: CATTSQGALTEGLRTGELFF. The J gene is TRBJ2-2, the V gene TRBV15; 9 bases match TRBD1. The germline V gene has CDR1 LNHNV and CDR2 YYDKDF (reference sequence). This CDR3 has 20 amino acids. V lost 7 bases to trimming and J lost 4 bases; unmatched junction nucleotides: 22.